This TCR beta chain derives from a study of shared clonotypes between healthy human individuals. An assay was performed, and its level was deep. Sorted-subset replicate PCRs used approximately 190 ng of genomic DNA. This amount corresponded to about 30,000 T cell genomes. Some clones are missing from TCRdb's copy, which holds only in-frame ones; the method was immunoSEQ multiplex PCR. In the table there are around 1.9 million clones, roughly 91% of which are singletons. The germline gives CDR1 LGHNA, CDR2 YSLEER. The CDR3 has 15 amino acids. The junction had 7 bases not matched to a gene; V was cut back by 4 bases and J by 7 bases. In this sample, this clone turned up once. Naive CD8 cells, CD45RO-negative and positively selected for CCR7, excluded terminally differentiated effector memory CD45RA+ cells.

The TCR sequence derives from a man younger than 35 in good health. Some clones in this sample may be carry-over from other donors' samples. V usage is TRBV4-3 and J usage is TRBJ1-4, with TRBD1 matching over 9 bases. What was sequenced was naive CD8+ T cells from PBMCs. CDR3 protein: CASSPDRGESEKLFF. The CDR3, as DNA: TGCGCCAGCAGCCCGGACAGGGGCGAAAGTGAAAAACTGTTTTTT.